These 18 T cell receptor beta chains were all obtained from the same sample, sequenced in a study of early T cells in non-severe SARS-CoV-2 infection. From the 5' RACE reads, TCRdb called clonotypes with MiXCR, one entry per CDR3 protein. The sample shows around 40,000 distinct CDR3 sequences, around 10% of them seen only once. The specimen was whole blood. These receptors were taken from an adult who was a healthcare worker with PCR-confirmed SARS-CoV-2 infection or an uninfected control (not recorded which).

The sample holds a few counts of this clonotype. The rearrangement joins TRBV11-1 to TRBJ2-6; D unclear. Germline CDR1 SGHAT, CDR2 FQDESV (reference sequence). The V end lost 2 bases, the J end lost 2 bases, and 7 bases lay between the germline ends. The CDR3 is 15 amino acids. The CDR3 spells CASSLIGTGANVLTF. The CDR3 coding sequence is TGTGCCAGCAGCTTAATAGGGACTGGGGCCAACGTCCTGACTTTC.

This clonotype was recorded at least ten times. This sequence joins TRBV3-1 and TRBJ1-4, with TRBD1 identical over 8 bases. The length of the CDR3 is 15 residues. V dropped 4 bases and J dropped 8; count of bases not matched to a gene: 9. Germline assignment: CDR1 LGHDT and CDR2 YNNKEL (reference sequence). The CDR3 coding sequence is TGTGCCAGCAGCCCCCTGACAGGGGAACAAGAAAAACTGTTTTTT. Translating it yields CASSPLTGEQEKLFF.

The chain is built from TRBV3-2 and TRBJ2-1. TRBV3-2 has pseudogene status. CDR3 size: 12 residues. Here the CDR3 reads CASSQSINEQFF. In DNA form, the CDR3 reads TGTGCCAGCAGCCAAAGTATCAATGAGCAGTTCTTC.

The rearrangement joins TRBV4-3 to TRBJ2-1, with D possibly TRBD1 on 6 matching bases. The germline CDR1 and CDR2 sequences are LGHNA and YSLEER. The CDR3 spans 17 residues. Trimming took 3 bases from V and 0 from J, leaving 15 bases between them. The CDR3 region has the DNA TGCGCCAGCAGCCAGGGGACACGCCCGAGCTCCTACAATGAGCAGTTCTTC. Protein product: CASSQGTRPSSYNEQFF.

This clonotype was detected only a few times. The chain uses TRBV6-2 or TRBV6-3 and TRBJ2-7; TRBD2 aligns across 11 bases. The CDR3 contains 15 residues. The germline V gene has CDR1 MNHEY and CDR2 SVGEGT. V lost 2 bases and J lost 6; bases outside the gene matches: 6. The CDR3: CASSYPTSGSGEQYF. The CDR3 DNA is TGTGCCAGCAGTTACCCAACTAGCGGGAGTGGCGAGCAGTACTTC.

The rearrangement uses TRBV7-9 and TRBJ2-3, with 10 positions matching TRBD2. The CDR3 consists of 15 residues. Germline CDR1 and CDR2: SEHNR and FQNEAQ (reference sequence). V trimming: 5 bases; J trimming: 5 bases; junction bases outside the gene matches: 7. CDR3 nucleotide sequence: TGTGCCAGCAGCCGGACTAGCGGAAAGAGAGATACGCAGTATTTT. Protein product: CASSRTSGKRDTQYF.

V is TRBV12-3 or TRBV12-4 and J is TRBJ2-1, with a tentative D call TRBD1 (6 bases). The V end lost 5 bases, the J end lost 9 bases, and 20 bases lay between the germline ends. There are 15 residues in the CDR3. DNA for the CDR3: TGTGCCAGCAGTAACCCTCCACAGGGAAAGATTGAGCAGTTCTTC. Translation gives CASSNPPQGKIEQFF.

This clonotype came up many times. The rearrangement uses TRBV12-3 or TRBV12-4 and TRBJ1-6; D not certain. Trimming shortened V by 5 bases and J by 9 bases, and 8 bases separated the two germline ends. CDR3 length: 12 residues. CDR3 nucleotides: TGTGCCAGCAGTCCCGGGCTTTCACCCCTCCACTTT. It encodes CASSPGLSPLHF.

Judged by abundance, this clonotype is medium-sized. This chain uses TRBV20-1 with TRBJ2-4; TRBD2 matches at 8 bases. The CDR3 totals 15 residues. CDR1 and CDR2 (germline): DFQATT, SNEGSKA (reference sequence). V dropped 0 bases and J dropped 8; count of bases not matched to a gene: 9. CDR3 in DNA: TGCAGTGCTAGAGATGGAGCGGGAGTTCGTGACATTCAGTACTTC. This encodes CSARDGAGVRDIQYF.

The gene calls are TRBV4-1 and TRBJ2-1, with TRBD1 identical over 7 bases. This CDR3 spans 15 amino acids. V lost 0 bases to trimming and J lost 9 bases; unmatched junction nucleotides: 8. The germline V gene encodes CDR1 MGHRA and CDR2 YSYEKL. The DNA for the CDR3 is TGCGCCAGCAGCCAAGAGGGTACAGGGGACCCTGAGCAGTTCTTC. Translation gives CASSQEGTGDPEQFF.

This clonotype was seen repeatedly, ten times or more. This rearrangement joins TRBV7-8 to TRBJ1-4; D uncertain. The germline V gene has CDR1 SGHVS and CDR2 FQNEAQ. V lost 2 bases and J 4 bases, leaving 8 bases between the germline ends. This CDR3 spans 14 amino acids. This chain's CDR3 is CASSLRQHNEKLFF. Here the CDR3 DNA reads TGTGCCAGCAGCTTAAGGCAGCATAATGAAAAACTGTTTTTT.

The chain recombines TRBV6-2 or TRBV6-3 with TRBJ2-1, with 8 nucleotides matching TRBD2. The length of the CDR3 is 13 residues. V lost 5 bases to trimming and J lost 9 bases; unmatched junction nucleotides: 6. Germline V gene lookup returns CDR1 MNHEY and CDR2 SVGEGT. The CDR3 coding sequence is TGTGCCAGCAGTAAGACTAGCGAGGGTGAGCAGTTCTTC. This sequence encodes CASSKTSEGEQFF.

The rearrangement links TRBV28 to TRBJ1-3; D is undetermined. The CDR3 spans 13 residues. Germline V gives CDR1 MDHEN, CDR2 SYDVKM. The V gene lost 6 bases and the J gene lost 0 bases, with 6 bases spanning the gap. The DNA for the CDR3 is TGTGCCAGCAGCCCCCCCTCTGGAAACACCATATATTTT. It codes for CASSPPSGNTIYF.

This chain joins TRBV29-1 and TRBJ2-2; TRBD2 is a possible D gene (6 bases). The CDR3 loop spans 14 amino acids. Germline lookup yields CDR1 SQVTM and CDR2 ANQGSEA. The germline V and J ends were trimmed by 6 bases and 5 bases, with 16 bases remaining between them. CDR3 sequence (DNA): TGCAGCGTAAAGGGTCCGGGGGTAACCGGGGAGCTGTTTTTT. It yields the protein CSVKGPGVTGELFF.

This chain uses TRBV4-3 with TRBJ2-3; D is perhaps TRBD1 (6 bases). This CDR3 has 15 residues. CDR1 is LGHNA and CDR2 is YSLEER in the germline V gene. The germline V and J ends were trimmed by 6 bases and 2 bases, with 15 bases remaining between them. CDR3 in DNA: TGCGCCAGCAGTCCGAACAGGGTAGCCACAGATACGCAGTATTTT. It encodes CASSPNRVATDTQYF.

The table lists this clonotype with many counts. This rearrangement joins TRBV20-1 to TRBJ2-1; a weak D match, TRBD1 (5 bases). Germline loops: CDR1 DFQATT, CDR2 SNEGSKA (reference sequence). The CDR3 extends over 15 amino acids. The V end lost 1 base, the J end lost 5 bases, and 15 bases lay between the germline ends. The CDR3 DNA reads TGCAGTGCTAGAGTCACGCAGGGCCCCCACAATGAGCAGTTCTTC. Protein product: CSARVTQGPHNEQFF.

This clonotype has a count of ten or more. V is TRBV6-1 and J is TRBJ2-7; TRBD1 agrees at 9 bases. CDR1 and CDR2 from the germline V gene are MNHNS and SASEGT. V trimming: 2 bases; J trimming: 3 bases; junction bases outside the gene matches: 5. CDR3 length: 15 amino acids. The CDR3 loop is CASSEMEDRGYEQYF. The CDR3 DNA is TGTGCCAGCAGTGAAATGGAGGACAGGGGCTACGAGCAGTACTTC.

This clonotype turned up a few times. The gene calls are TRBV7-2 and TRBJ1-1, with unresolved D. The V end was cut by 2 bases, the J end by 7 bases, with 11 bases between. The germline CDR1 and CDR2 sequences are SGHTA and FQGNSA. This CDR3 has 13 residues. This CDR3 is CASSLPDGREAFF. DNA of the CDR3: TGTGCCAGCAGCTTACCGGACGGACGTGAAGCTTTCTTT.